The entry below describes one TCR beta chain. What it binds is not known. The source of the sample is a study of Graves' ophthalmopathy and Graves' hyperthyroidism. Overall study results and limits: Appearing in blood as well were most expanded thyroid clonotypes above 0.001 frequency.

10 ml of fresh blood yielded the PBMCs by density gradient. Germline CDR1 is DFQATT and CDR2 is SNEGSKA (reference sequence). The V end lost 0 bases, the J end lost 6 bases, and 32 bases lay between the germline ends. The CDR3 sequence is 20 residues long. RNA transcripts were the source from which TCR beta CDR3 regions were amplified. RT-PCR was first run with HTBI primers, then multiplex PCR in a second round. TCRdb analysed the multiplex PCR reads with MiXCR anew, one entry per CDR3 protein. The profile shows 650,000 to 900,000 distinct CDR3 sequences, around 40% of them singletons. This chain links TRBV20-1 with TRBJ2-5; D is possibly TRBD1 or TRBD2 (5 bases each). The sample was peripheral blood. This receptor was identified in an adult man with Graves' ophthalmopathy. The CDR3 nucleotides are TGCAGTGCTAGAGAGACAGACCTGGCGGGCGCTATCTTGATGCTAAAGACCCAGTACTTC. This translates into CSARETDLAGAILMLKTQYF.